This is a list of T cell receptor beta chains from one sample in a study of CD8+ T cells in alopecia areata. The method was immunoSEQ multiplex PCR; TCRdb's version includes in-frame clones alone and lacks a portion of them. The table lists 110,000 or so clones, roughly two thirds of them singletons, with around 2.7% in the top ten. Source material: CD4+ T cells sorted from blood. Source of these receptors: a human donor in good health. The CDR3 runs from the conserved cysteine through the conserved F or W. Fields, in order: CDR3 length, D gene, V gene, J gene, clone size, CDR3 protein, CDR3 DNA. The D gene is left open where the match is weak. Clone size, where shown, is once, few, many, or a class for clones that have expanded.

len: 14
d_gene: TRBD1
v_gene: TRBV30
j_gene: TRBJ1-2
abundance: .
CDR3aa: CAWTRGQGNYGYTF
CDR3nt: TGTGCCTGGACCCGCGGACAGGGAAACTATGGCTACACCTTC

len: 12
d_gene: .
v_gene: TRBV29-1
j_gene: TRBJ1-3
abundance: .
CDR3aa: CSVEVSGNTIYF
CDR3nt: TGCAGCGTTGAAGTCTCTGGAAACACCATATATTTT

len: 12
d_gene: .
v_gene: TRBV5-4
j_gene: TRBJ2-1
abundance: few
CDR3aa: CASRSDPGGQFF
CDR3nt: TGTGCCAGCAGATCGGACCCCGGGGGGCAGTTCTTC

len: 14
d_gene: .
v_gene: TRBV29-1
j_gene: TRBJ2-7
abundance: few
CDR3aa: CSVESALGSYEQYF
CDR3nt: TGCAGCGTTGAATCCGCACTGGGGTCCTACGAGCAGTACTTC

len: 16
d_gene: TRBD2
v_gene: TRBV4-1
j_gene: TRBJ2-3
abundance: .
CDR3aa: CASSHTGTSGSNTQYF
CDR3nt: TGCGCCAGCAGCCACACCGGGACTAGCGGTTCGAATACGCAGTATTTT

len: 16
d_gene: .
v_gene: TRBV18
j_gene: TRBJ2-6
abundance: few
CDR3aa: CASVRSRNSGANVLTF
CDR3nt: TGTGCCAGCGTACGTTCGCGTAACTCTGGGGCCAACGTCCTGACTTTC

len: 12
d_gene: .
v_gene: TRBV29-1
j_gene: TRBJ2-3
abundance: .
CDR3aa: CSGGASTDTQYF
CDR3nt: TGCAGCGGGGGGGCGAGCACAGATACGCAGTATTTT

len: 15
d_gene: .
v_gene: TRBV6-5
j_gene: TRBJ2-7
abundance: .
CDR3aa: CASSRPGTPSYEQYF
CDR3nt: TGTGCCAGCAGCCGTCCCGGGACACCATCCTACGAGCAGTACTTC

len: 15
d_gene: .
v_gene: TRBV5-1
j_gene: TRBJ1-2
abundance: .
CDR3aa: CASSLDQAPLDGYTF
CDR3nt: TGCGCCAGCAGCCTCGATCAGGCGCCGTTGGATGGCTACACCTTC

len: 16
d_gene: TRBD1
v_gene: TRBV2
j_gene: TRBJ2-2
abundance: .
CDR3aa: CASRTRTGADRGELFF
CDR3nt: TGTGCCAGCAGGACTAGGACAGGGGCCGATCGGGGGGAGCTGTTTTTT

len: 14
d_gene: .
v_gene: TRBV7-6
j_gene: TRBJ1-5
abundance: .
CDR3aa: CASSQAEGYQPQHF
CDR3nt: TGTGCCAGCAGCCAGGCAGAGGGATATCAGCCCCAGCATTTT

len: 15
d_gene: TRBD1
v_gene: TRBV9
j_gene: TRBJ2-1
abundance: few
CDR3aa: CASSSDRASYNEQFF
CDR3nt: TGTGCCAGCAGCTCCGACAGGGCCTCCTACAATGAGCAGTTCTTC

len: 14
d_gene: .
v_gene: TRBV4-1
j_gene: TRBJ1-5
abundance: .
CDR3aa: CASSQDRSNQPQHF
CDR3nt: TGCGCCAGCAGCCAAGATCGGAGCAATCAGCCCCAGCATTTT

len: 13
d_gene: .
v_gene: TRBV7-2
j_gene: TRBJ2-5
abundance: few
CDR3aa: CASSAYSQETQYF
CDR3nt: TGTGCCAGCAGCGCCTATTCCCAAGAGACCCAGTACTTC

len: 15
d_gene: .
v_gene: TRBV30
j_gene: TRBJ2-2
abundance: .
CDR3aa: CAWSRDNANTGELFF
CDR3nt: TGTGCCTGGAGTAGGGACAACGCGAACACCGGGGAGCTGTTTTTT

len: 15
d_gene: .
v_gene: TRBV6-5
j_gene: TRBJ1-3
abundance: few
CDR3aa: CASQRSGLSGNTIYF
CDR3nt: TGTGCCAGCCAGCGGTCGGGGCTCTCTGGAAACACCATATATTTT

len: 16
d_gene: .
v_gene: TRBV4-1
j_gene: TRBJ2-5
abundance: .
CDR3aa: CASSQRGVGLQETQYF
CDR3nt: TGCGCCAGCAGCCAAAGGGGTGTAGGGCTCCAAGAGACCCAGTACTTC

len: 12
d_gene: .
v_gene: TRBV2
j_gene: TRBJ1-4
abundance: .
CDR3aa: CASSALDEKLFF
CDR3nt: TGTGCCAGCAGTGCCTTGGACGAAAAACTGTTTTTT